Listed below are T cell receptor beta chains from one sample, sequenced in a study of OX40 agonist ivuxolimab in advanced cancers. Assay: immunoSEQ multiplex PCR; the TCRdb copy retains only in-frame clones and omits some. The data show 70,000 or so clones, with around 90% seen just once and approximately 1.3% held by the top ten. The sample consisted of CD4+ or CD8+ T cells sorted from blood, taken in a trial of the OX40 agonist ivuxolimab. Receptors originate from an adult with an advanced solid tumor such as melanoma, head and neck, liver or kidney cancer. Each CDR3 is given with its conserved first and last residue. D genes are given only for firm matches. Clone size appears in some rows only: once, few, many, or a class for an expanded clone.

j_call: TRBJ1-1
v_call: TRBV7-9
clone_size: .
d_call: .
cdr3_aa: CASSLGGSMNTEAFF
cdr3_nt: TGTGCCAGCAGCTTAGGAGGCAGCATGAACACTGAAGCTTTCTTT

j_call: TRBJ2-5
v_call: TRBV5-1
clone_size: .
d_call: TRBD2
cdr3_aa: CASSPNVGREETQYF
cdr3_nt: TGCGCCAGCAGCCCCAACGTGGGGAGGGAAGAGACCCAGTACTTC

j_call: TRBJ1-2
v_call: TRBV9
clone_size: .
d_call: TRBD1
cdr3_aa: CASSVGDRANNYGYTF
cdr3_nt: TGTGCCAGCAGCGTGGGAGACAGGGCAAATAACTATGGCTACACCTTC

j_call: TRBJ2-5
v_call: TRBV28
clone_size: .
d_call: TRBD1
cdr3_aa: CASARGDRGVETQYF
cdr3_nt: TGTGCCAGCGCCAGGGGGGACAGGGGTGTGGAGACCCAGTACTTC

j_call: TRBJ2-6
v_call: TRBV30
clone_size: .
d_call: .
cdr3_aa: CAWSVRGAGANVLTF
cdr3_nt: TGTGCCTGGAGTGTAAGAGGGGCGGGCGCCAACGTCCTGACTTTC

j_call: TRBJ2-1
v_call: TRBV11-3
clone_size: .
d_call: TRBD1
cdr3_aa: CASSSRQGNYNEQFF
cdr3_nt: TGTGCCAGCAGCTCGCGACAGGGAAACTACAATGAGCAGTTCTTC

j_call: TRBJ2-7
v_call: TRBV9
clone_size: once
d_call: TRBD1
cdr3_aa: CASSATGGTYEQYF
cdr3_nt: TGTGCCAGCAGCGCAACAGGGGGCACCTACGAGCAGTACTTC

j_call: TRBJ1-2
v_call: TRBV27
clone_size: .
d_call: TRBD1
cdr3_aa: CASSPTGERGYGYTF
cdr3_nt: TGTGCCAGCAGTCCCACAGGGGAAAGGGGCTATGGCTACACCTTC

j_call: TRBJ1-1
v_call: TRBV5-4
clone_size: .
d_call: TRBD1
cdr3_aa: CASSLFARTGQNTEAFF
cdr3_nt: TGTGCCAGCAGCTTGTTTGCTAGGACAGGCCAGAACACTGAAGCTTTCTTT

j_call: TRBJ2-3
v_call: TRBV14
clone_size: .
d_call: .
cdr3_aa: CASSQDLGGLGTQYF
cdr3_nt: TGTGCCAGCAGCCAAGATCTCGGGGGCTTGGGTACGCAGTATTTT

j_call: TRBJ2-2
v_call: TRBV5-1
clone_size: .
d_call: .
cdr3_aa: CASSEGLTGELFF
cdr3_nt: TGCGCCAGCAGCGAAGGCCTCACCGGGGAGCTGTTTTTT

j_call: TRBJ2-7
v_call: TRBV7-3
clone_size: once
d_call: TRBD2
cdr3_aa: CASSPSGTAGGGAYEQYF
cdr3_nt: TGTGCCAGCAGCCCCTCGGGAACAGCGGGCGGGGGGGCCTACGAGCAGTACTTC

j_call: TRBJ2-2
v_call: TRBV7-7
clone_size: .
d_call: TRBD2
cdr3_aa: CASSLGGGRAGELFF
cdr3_nt: TGTGCTAGCAGCCTGGGCGGGGGGCGCGCCGGGGAGCTGTTTTTT

j_call: TRBJ2-7
v_call: TRBV19
clone_size: few
d_call: TRBD1
cdr3_aa: CASSPVQSNRGGASYEQYF
cdr3_nt: TGTGCCAGTAGTCCAGTCCAATCAAACAGGGGTGGCGCGTCCTACGAGCAGTACTTC

j_call: TRBJ1-4
v_call: TRBV30
clone_size: .
d_call: TRBD1
cdr3_aa: CAWSRWDRRSEKLFF
cdr3_nt: TGTGCCTGGAGTAGGTGGGACAGGAGGAGTGAAAAACTGTTTTTT

j_call: TRBJ1-2
v_call: TRBV28
clone_size: .
d_call: .
cdr3_aa: CASSPGGTYGYTF
cdr3_nt: TGTGCCAGCAGCCCTGGGGGCACCTATGGCTACACCTTC

j_call: TRBJ1-1
v_call: TRBV7-3
clone_size: .
d_call: .
cdr3_aa: CASSLQPDGTEAFF
cdr3_nt: TGTGCCAGCAGCCTTCAACCGGACGGCACTGAAGCTTTCTTT

j_call: TRBJ2-1
v_call: TRBV6-1
clone_size: .
d_call: TRBD1
cdr3_aa: CASSLDRGLNNEQFF
cdr3_nt: TGTGCCAGCTCCCTTGACAGGGGGCTTAACAATGAGCAGTTCTTC

j_call: TRBJ1-2
v_call: TRBV7-9
clone_size: .
d_call: TRBD1
cdr3_aa: CASNRGSGGGYTF
cdr3_nt: TGTGCCAGCAACAGGGGGAGCGGAGGTGGCTACACCTTC

j_call: TRBJ2-1
v_call: TRBV6-5
clone_size: .
d_call: .
cdr3_aa: CASKGQYNEQFF
cdr3_nt: TGTGCCAGCAAAGGACAATATAATGAGCAGTTCTTC

j_call: TRBJ1-1
v_call: TRBV2
clone_size: once
d_call: TRBD1
cdr3_aa: CAGTGQLGHTEAFF
cdr3_nt: TGTGCCGGGACGGGACAGTTGGGGCACACTGAAGCTTTCTTT

j_call: TRBJ1-1
v_call: TRBV18
clone_size: .
d_call: TRBD1
cdr3_aa: CASSPSTGETTEAFF
cdr3_nt: TGTGCCAGCTCACCTAGTACAGGGGAGACCACTGAAGCTTTCTTT

j_call: TRBJ1-5
v_call: TRBV6-6
clone_size: .
d_call: .
cdr3_aa: CASSDRSENQPQHF
cdr3_nt: TGTGCCAGCAGTGACCGATCAGAGAATCAGCCCCAGCATTTT